This TCR beta chain was sequenced during a study of blood T cells in healthy people across ages. Trimming took 2 bases from V and 5 from J; bases not matched to a gene: 8. The CDR3 is made up of 18 amino acids. Germline V gives CDR1 SGHTA, CDR2 FQGTGA. A second about 7 to 11 cycle PCR used barcoded and J-beta primers. TCRdb processed the 5' RACE reads anew with MiXCR; each CDR3 protein has one entry. This sample has approximately 780,000 distinct CDR3 sequences; around 25% occur once, and the top ten carry about 2.9%. Separately, the same data were catalogued under a study of T cells of mothers and their children.

Material for sequencing was blood. The clonotype comes from a boy between 10 and 17 years old in good health. The chain links TRBV7-3 to TRBJ2-1; TRBD2 agrees at 14 bases. The DNA for the CDR3 is TGTGCCAGCAGCTTAGGAGGGACTAGCGGGGGATGGAACAATGAGCAGTTCTTC. This codes for CASSLGGTSGGWNNEQFF.